These 15 T cell receptor beta chains were all obtained from the same sample, sequenced in a study of beta chain features in type 1 diabetes. Findings and caveats of the study: All four CD4+ subsets of Type 1 diabetes patients contained TCRB CDR3s that were moderately but significantly shorter.

Antigens for these TCRs are unknown. Reverse transcription of all isolated RNA meant that expressed TCRB transcripts were sequenced. Sequenced by immunoSEQ multiplex PCR; TCRdb stores in-frame clones only, minus some. The sample includes nearly 700,000 clones, roughly 13% seen only once; the top ten take less than 0.025%. Material: naive CD4+ T cells from blood. Receptor source: a man younger than 35 with type 1 diabetes.

The chain employs TRBV27 and TRBJ2-2; 7 nucleotides match TRBD1. The CDR3 is 14 residues long. CDR1 and CDR2 (germline): MNHEY, SMNVEV (reference sequence). Trimming removed 2 bases from V and 7 bases from J; junction bases left unmatched: 4. The CDR3 sequence: CASSLGQAFGELFF. CDR3 nucleotide sequence: TGTGCCAGCAGTTTAGGACAGGCCTTCGGGGAGCTGTTTTTT.

The rearrangement uses TRBV19 and TRBJ2-1, with D maybe TRBD2 (6 bases). V was cut by 1 base and J by 4 bases, with 17 bases left in between. The CDR3 is 17 residues long. Germline V CDR1 and CDR2: LNHDA, SQIVND (reference sequence). The CDR3 DNA reads as TGTGCCAGTAGTATAGGAAGAGGCGGGAAAGCTTACAATGAGCAGTTCTTC. Its translation is CASSIGRGGKAYNEQFF.

The genes are TRBV7-2 and TRBJ1-2; the D is unclear. CDR1 is SGHTA, CDR2 FQGNSA, per germline. The germline V and J ends were trimmed by 1 base and 7 bases, with 13 bases remaining between them. CDR3 length: 14 residues. For the CDR3, the DNA is TGTGCCAGCAGCTTAGGTCGGGGTCTAGGTGGCTACACCTTC. As protein: CASSLGRGLGGYTF.

This clone has more than one count but fewer than ten. The V gene is TRBV13, the J gene TRBJ2-2, with D hard to call. In germline, CDR1 is PRHDT, CDR2 FYEKMQ (reference sequence). Trimming stripped 4 bases from V and 0 bases from J, with 9 bases between. The CDR3 loop spans 15 amino acids. CDR3 sequence (DNA): TGTGCCAGCAGCTCCGGACGGCCGAACACCGGGGAGCTGTTTTTT. This codes for CASSSGRPNTGELFF.

The table lists this clone with a few counts. This chain joins TRBV28 and TRBJ2-3; D is ambiguous. The germline V gene has CDR1 MDHEN and CDR2 SYDVKM. The CDR3 extends over 13 amino acids. Trimming left V 5 bases short and J 6 bases short, with 12 bases between. Here the CDR3 reads CASSEQHWDTQYF. The CDR3 DNA is TGTGCCAGCAGTGAACAGCATTGGGATACGCAGTATTTT.

This clone was observed once. This chain uses TRBV18 with TRBJ2-2; D is perhaps TRBD1 (7 bases). V was pared by 1 base and J by 3 bases, with 15 bases between. This CDR3 comprises 17 residues. Germline V gene sequence: CDR1 KGHSH, CDR2 LQKENI. The CDR3, as DNA: TGTGCCAGCTCACCACGGAGGGGGCCGGGTGACACCGGGGAGCTGTTTTTT. It codes for CASSPRRGPGDTGELFF. Based on the CDR3 plus reference TRBV18 and TRBJ2-2, the full variable domain is NAGVMQNPRHLVRRRGQEARLRCSPMKGHSHVYWYRQLPEEGLKFMVYLQKENIIDESGMPKERFSAEFPKEGPSILRIQQVVRGDSAAYFCASSPRRGPGDTGELFFGEGSRLTVL.

This clone came up a few times. V and J are TRBV29-1 and TRBJ2-3; a possible D gene is TRBD1 (6 bases). Trimming took 4 bases from V and 0 from J, leaving 17 bases between them. Germline V lookup: CDR1 SQVTM, CDR2 ANQGSEA. The CDR3 consists of 16 residues. CDR3 protein: CSVGPRAGDSTDTQYF. The CDR3 region has the DNA TGCAGCGTTGGACCTAGGGCAGGGGATAGCACAGATACGCAGTATTTT.

V usage is TRBV25-1 and J usage is TRBJ1-1; D unclear. Germline-derived CDR1 and CDR2 are MGHDK and SYGVNS. Trimming left V 4 bases short and J 1 base short, with 10 bases between. This CDR3 is built from 14 residues. CDR3 bases: TGTGCCAGCAGTGTATCGGTGGGGAACACTGAAGCTTTCTTT. Encoded protein: CASSVSVGNTEAFF.

V gene TRBV30 combines with J gene TRBJ2-2, with TRBD2 matching over 8 bases. Trimming took 4 bases from V and 1 from J; bases not matched to a gene: 2. Germline V gene sequence: CDR1 GTSNPN, CDR2 SVGIG (reference sequence). This CDR3 is 14 amino acids long. DNA for the CDR3: TGTGCCTGGAAGCGGGGGTGGAACACCGGGGAGCTGTTTTTT. Protein product: CAWKRGWNTGELFF.

A few counts support this clone. The chain recombines TRBV7-2 with TRBJ2-1, with TRBD2 as a possible D gene (6 bases). Germline CDR1 is SGHTA and CDR2 is FQGNSA. Trimming took off 2 bases at V and 3 bases at J, with 14 bases between the two ends. The CDR3 has 16 amino acids. The CDR3: CASSLWVGGDYNEQFF. The CDR3 DNA reads TGTGCCAGCAGCTTATGGGTCGGAGGGGACTACAATGAGCAGTTCTTC.

The rearrangement links TRBV29-1 to TRBJ2-1, with a weak D call TRBD2 (6 bases). This CDR3 has 14 residues. Germline CDR1 is SQVTM and CDR2 is ANQGSEA. Trimming pared 1 base from V and 0 bases from J, leaving 7 bases between. This chain's CDR3 is CSVEAGDSYNEQFF. CDR3 in DNA: TGCAGCGTTGAAGCGGGGGACTCCTACAATGAGCAGTTCTTC.

Note on this clone: This sample includes further DNA sequences coding for the same CDR3. This chain links TRBV20-1 with TRBJ2-7, with 7 bases identical to TRBD2. CDR1 and CDR2 (germline): DFQATT, SNEGSKA (reference sequence). CDR3 length: 11 residues. The CDR3 DNA follows: TGCTCGGGAGGTAGCTCCTACGAGCAGTACTTC. It specifies CSGGSSYEQYF.

This clone was counted only a few times. V gene TRBV18 combines with J gene TRBJ2-7; D ambiguous. Germline V gene data show CDR1 as KGHSH and CDR2 as LQKENI. V lost 3 bases and J lost 6, with 15 bases in between. This CDR3 comprises 14 residues. CDR3 in DNA: TGTGCCAGCTCACCGTCCCCGACCTCGGGCGAGCAGTACTTC. It translates to CASSPSPTSGEQYF.

This clone was seen only a few times. V is TRBV7-8 and J is TRBJ1-2; tentative D call: TRBD1 (6 bases). V lost 1 base and J lost 4, with 13 bases in between. The CDR3 totals 15 residues. Germline V CDR1 and CDR2: SGHVS, FQNEAQ. The CDR3 reads CASSLELGAGYGYTF. The CDR3 DNA reads TGTGCCAGCAGCTTAGAGCTGGGGGCAGGCTATGGCTACACCTTC.

The CDR3 bases are TGTGCCAGCAGCCTCGAAAGGGGCACCAGGTCCGGAAACACCATATATTTT. Encoded protein: CASSLERGTRSGNTIYF. The J gene is TRBJ1-3, the V gene TRBV7-6; D perhaps matches TRBD1 (5 bases). Trimming took 5 bases from V and 4 from J, leaving 21 bases between them. The V gene's germline CDR1 is SGHVS and CDR2 FNYEAQ. The CDR3 is 17 residues long. Supplemented by reference TRBV7-6 and TRBJ1-3, the full variable domain reads GAGVSQSPRYKVTKRGQDVALRCDPISGHVSLYWYRQALGQGPEFLTYFNYEAQQDKSGLPNDRFSAERPEGSISTLTIQRTEQRDSAMYRCASSLERGTRSGNTIYFGEGSWLTVV.